This T cell receptor beta chain was observed in a study of early T cells in non-severe SARS-CoV-2 infection. Study outcomes and limitations: Matching with VDJdb favored anti-spike CD8 responses (missing private and CD4 specificities).

This clonotype came up many times. Its antigen is as yet unknown. The CDR3 is 17 amino acids. V lost 3 bases, J lost 5 bases, and 13 bases stayed unmatched. Germline V lookup: CDR1 DFQATT, CDR2 SNEGSKA (reference sequence). TCRdb independently ran MiXCR on the 5' RACE reads; one entry per CDR3 protein. The data hold about 34,000 distinct CDR3 sequences, with about 5.7% observed a single time. The rearrangement links TRBV20-1 to TRBJ2-1; 10 nucleotides align to TRBD2. Sequenced: whole blood. This TCR came from an adult who was a healthcare worker with PCR-confirmed SARS-CoV-2 infection or an uninfected control (not recorded which). The CDR3 DNA follows: TGCAGTGCTAGCGGCTCCGGGGCTAGCGGGAGCCACAATGAGCAGTTCTTC. Amino acid sequence: CSASGSGASGSHNEQFF.